This passage covers 14 T cell receptor beta chains from one sample sequenced in a study of blood T cell repertoires in COVID-19. The protocol was immunoSEQ multiplex PCR, while the TCRdb copy is restricted to in-frame clones and leaves out a portion. Here the sample spans some 270,000 clones, under 95% being singletons. Sequencing was performed on PBMCs or T cells enriched from blood (not recorded which). The receptor source for this set is a man aged 40-50 years who had been exposed to COVID-19.

The rearrangement links TRBV7-9 to TRBJ1-5; D not resolved. CDR1 is SEHNR, CDR2 FQNEAQ, per germline (reference sequence). The CDR3 spans 17 residues. V gave up 2 bases and J gave up 2 bases, with 16 bases separating them. The CDR3 is CASSLRRWKRGNQPQHF. CDR3 bases: TGTGCCAGCAGCTTAAGAAGGTGGAAACGGGGCAATCAGCCCCAGCATTTT.

This chain connects TRBV30 to TRBJ2-7; TRBD2 might be the D (6 bases). The CDR3 runs to 12 residues. Trimming cost V 3 bases and J 3 bases, with 9 bases left between them. From germline, CDR1 is GTSNPN and CDR2 SVGIG (reference sequence). CDR3 amino acids: CAWSGGRYEQYF. The DNA of the CDR3 is TGTGCCTGGAGCGGGGGACGCTACGAGCAGTACTTC.

The CDR3 DNA reads as TGTGCCAGCAGCTTGGGCAGGAACACCGGGGAGCTGTTTTTT. Translating gives CASSLGRNTGELFF. This chain joins TRBV5-4 and TRBJ2-2, with D unresolved. Per the germline V gene, CDR1 is SGHNT and CDR2 is YYREEE (reference sequence). CDR3 length: 14 amino acids. Deletions cut 0 bases from V and 1 base from J, with 4 bases between. Using reference TRBV5-4 and TRBJ2-2 for the parts outside the CDR3, the full variable domain is ETGVTQSPTHLIKTRGQQVTLRCSSQSGHNTVSWYQQALGQGPQFIFQYYREEENGRGNFPPRFSGLQFPNYSSELNVNALELDDSALYLCASSLGRNTGELFFGEGSRLTVL.

A single count supports this clone. The chain employs TRBV3-1 (or the pseudogene TRBV3-2) and TRBJ1-2; D not certain. This CDR3 comprises 15 residues. Germline-derived CDR1 and CDR2 are LGHDT and YNNKEL (reference sequence). Trimming removed 0 bases from V and 0 bases from J, with 8 bases in between. The CDR3 sequence is CASSQDAGANYGYTF. The CDR3, as DNA: TGTGCCAGCAGCCAAGACGCCGGAGCTAACTATGGCTACACCTTC.

This chain joins TRBV19 and TRBJ1-1; 9 bases align to TRBD1. With 7 bases clipped from V and 3 bases from J, the junction kept 12 bases outside the gene matches. This CDR3 has 16 residues. Germline V gene sequence: CDR1 LNHDA, CDR2 SQIVND (reference sequence). The CDR3 loop reads CASNHFLGQGYTEAFF. The CDR3 DNA reads as TGTGCCAGTAACCATTTCCTCGGACAGGGGTACACTGAAGCTTTCTTT.

The chain carries TRBV11-3 and TRBJ2-7; no definite D call. CDR3 size: 15 residues. With 0 bases removed from V and 3 bases from J, the gap between germline ends came to 12 bases. Germline loops: CDR1 SGHNT, CDR2 YENEEA. The CDR3 is CASSLESQVYYEQYF. The CDR3 DNA reads as TGTGCCAGCAGCTTAGAATCTCAGGTCTACTACGAGCAGTACTTC.

The genes are TRBV27 and TRBJ2-2; no firm D call. V was trimmed by 3 bases and J by 3 bases, leaving 5 bases between them. From germline, CDR1 is MNHEY and CDR2 SMNVEV (reference sequence). CDR3 size: 13 residues. The CDR3 here is CASSFPYTGELFF. CDR3 DNA sequence: TGTGCCAGCAGTTTTCCCTACACCGGGGAGCTGTTTTTT.

The V call is TRBV4-1, the J call TRBJ2-1; 11 nucleotides match TRBD2. Per the germline V gene, CDR1 is MGHRA and CDR2 is YSYEKL. CDR3 size: 17 residues. The V and J ends lost 0 bases and 4 bases, in that order; junction bases with no gene match: 5. CDR3 residues: CASSQDLTSGGYNEQFF. The CDR3 DNA reads TGCGCCAGCAGCCAAGATCTCACTAGCGGGGGTTACAATGAGCAGTTCTTC.

The chain combines TRBV28 with TRBJ1-6; D remains ambiguous. This CDR3 spans 16 amino acids. V lost 6 bases to trimming and J lost 0 bases, with 12 bases between them. Germline values: CDR1 MDHEN, CDR2 SYDVKM. The CDR3 loop reads CASRQGGSSYNSPLHF. CDR3 bases: TGTGCCAGCAGACAAGGAGGGAGCTCCTATAATTCACCCCTCCACTTT.

The chain employs TRBV28 and TRBJ2-7; tentatively, D is TRBD2 (6 bases). V was clipped by 3 bases and J by 5 bases, with 17 bases between them. The CDR3 length is 15 residues. The germline CDR1 and CDR2 sequences are MDHEN and SYDVKM. CDR3 region: CASSLGGSRGHEQYF. The CDR3 region has the DNA TGTGCCAGCAGTTTGGGGGGATCCCGCGGGCACGAGCAGTACTTC.

This sequence joins TRBV24-1 and TRBJ2-3; 10 nucleotides line up with TRBD2. The CDR3 extends over 16 amino acids. V lost 5 bases to trimming and J lost 5 bases; unmatched junction nucleotides: 9. Germline lookup yields CDR1 KGHDR and CDR2 SFDVKD. The CDR3 DNA sequence: TGTGCCACCAGTGGTCTAGCGGGAGTAGGGCTAGATACGCAGTATTTT. Translated, it gives CATSGLAGVGLDTQYF.

V and J are TRBV19 and TRBJ2-7, with D possibly being TRBD2 (6 bases). Germline V lookup: CDR1 LNHDA, CDR2 SQIVND (reference sequence). Trimming took 1 base from V and 7 from J, leaving 17 bases between them. CDR3 size: 15 residues. CDR3 in amino acids: CASSIGGARLGEQYF. The CDR3 DNA is TGTGCCAGTAGTATAGGCGGGGCACGTTTGGGTGAGCAGTACTTC.

This clone has a single count. The chain uses TRBV4-1 and TRBJ2-1; no clear D gene. The V gene's germline CDR1 is MGHRA and CDR2 YSYEKL. The V end lost 4 bases, the J end lost 3 bases, and 22 bases lay between the germline ends. The CDR3 loop spans 18 amino acids. The CDR3 protein is CASSRSARSPARYNEQFF. CDR3 coding DNA: TGCGCCAGCAGCCGGAGCGCAAGGAGTCCAGCCCGCTACAATGAGCAGTTCTTC.

V usage is TRBV7-9 and J usage is TRBJ1-4; 12 bases line up with TRBD1. The CDR3 sequence is 14 residues long. Germline trimming cut 5 bases from V and 12 bases from J; bases unmatched to any gene: 7. Per the germline V gene, CDR1 is SEHNR and CDR2 is FQNEAQ (reference sequence). CDR3 DNA sequence: TGTGCCAGCAGCCCCCGGGACAGGGGGCAAGAACTGTTTTTT. This gives the protein CASSPRDRGQELFF.